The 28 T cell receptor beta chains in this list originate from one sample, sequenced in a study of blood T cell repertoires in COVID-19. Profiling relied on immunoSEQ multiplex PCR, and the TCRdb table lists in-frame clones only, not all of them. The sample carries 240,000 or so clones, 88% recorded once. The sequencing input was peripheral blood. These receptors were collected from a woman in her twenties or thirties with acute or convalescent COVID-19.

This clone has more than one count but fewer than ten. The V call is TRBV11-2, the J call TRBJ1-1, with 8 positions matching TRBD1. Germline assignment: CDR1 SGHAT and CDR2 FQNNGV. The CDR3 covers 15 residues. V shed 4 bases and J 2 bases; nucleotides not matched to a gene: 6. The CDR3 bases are TGTGCCAGCAGCTGGTACAGGGGGTACAACACTGAAGCTTTCTTT. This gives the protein CASSWYRGYNTEAFF.

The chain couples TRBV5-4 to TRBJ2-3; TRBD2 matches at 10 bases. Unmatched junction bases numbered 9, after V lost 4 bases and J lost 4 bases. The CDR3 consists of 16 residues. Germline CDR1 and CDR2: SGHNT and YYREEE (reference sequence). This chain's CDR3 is CASSPASGSVADTQYF. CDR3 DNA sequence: TGTGCCAGCAGCCCGGCTAGCGGGAGCGTTGCAGATACGCAGTATTTT. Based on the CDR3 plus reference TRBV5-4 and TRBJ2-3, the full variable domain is ETGVTQSPTHLIKTRGQQVTLRCSSQSGHNTVSWYQQALGQGPQFIFQYYREEENGRGNFPPRFSGLQFPNYSSELNVNALELDDSALYLCASSPASGSVADTQYFGPGTRLTVL.

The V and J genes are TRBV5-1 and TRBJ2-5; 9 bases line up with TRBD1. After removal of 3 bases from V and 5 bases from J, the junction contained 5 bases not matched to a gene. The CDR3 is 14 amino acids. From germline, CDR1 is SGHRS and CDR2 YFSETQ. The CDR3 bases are TGCGCCAGCAGCTCGTGGACAGGGGCCGAGACCCAGTACTTC. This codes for CASSSWTGAETQYF.

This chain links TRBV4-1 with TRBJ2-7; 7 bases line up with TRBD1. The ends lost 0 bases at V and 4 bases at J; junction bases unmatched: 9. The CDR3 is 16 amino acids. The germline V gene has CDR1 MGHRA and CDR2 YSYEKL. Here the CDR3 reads CASSQDVVGGFYEQYF. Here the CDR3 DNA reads TGCGCCAGCAGCCAAGATGTGGTAGGGGGCTTTTACGAGCAGTACTTC.

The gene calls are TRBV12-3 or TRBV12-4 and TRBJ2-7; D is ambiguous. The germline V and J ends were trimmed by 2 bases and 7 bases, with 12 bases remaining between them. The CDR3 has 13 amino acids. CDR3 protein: CASSLWLVGEQYF. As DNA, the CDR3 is TGTGCCAGCAGTTTATGGCTAGTCGGTGAGCAGTACTTC.

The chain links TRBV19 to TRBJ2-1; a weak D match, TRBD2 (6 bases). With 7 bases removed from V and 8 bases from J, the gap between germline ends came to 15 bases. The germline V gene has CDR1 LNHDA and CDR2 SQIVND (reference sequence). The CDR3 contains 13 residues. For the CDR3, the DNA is TGTGCCAGTAATAGCTTAGCGGAGGATGAGCAGTTCTTC. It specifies CASNSLAEDEQFF.

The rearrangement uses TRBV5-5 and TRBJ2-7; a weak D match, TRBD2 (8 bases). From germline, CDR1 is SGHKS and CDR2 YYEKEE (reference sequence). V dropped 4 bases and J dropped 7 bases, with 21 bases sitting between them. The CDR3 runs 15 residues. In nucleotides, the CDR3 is TGTGCCAGCAGCGTTAGCGGGACAGCATTACGAGAGCAGTACTTC. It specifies CASSVSGTALREQYF. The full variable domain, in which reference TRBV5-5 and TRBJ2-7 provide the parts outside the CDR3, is DAGVTQSPTHLIKTRGQQVTLRCSPISGHKSVSWYQQVLGQGPQFIFQYYEKEERGRGNFPDRFSARQFPNYSSELNVNALLLGDSALYLCASSVSGTALREQYFGPGTRLTVT.

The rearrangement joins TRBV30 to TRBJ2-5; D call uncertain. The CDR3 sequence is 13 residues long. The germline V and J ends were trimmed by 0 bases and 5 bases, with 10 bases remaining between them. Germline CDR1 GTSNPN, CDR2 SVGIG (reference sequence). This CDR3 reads CAWSVNLGETQYF. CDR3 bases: TGTGCCTGGAGTGTAAACCTCGGGGAGACCCAGTACTTC.

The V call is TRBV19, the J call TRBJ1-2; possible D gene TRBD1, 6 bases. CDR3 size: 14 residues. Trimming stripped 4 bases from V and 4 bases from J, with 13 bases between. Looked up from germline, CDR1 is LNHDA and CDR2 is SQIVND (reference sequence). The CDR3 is CASSKAGAAYGYTF. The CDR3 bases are TGTGCCAGTAGTAAGGCGGGGGCGGCCTATGGCTACACCTTC.

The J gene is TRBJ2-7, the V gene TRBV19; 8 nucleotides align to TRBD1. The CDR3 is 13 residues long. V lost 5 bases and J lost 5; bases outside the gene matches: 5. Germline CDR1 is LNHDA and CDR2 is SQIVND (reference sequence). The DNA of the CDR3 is TGTGCCAGTAGTGCCGACAGGGGCCACGAGCAGTACTTC. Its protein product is CASSADRGHEQYF.

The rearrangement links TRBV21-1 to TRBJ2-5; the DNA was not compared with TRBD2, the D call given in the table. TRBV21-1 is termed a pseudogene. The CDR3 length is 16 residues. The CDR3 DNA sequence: TGTGCCAGCAGTCCTAGCGGGAGGCCGGGTTATGCGACCCAGTACTTC. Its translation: CASSPSGRPGYATQYF.

CDR3 nucleotide sequence: TGTGCCAGCAGTGAGCAGGGTTGGGATCAGCCCCAGCATTTT. Translation gives CASSEQGWDQPQHF. The rearrangement links TRBV2 to TRBJ1-5, with D maybe TRBD1 (5 bases). The CDR3 spans 14 residues. Germline CDR1 and CDR2: SNHLY and FYNNEI. V shed 3 bases and J shed 5 bases, with 11 bases lying between them. Full variable domain (remainder filled in from reference TRBV2 and TRBJ1-5): EPEVTQTPSHQVTQMGQEVILRCVPISNHLYFYWYRQILGQKVEFLVSFYNNEISEKSEIFDDQFSVERPDGSNFTLKIRSTKLEDSAMYFCASSEQGWDQPQHFGDGTRLSIL.

CDR3 in amino acids: CASSTGVEQYF. In DNA form, the CDR3 reads TGTGCCAGCAGCACAGGGGTCGAGCAGTACTTC. The chain is built from TRBV11-2 and TRBJ2-7, with 7 nucleotides matching TRBD1. From germline, CDR1 is SGHAT and CDR2 FQNNGV. The CDR3 runs 11 residues. V lost 5 bases to trimming and J lost 6 bases; unmatched junction nucleotides: 1.

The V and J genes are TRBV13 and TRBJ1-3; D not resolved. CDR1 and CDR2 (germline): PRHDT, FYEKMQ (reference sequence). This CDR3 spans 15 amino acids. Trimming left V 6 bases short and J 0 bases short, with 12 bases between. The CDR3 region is CASSPGLYSGNTIYF. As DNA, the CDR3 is TGTGCCAGCAGTCCAGGACTGTACTCTGGAAACACCATATATTTT.

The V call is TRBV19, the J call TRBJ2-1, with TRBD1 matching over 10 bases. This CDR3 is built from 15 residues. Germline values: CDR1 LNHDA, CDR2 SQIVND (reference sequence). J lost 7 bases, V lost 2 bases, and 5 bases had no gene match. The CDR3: CASSIMGTGENEQFF. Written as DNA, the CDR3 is TGTGCCAGTAGTATAATGGGGACAGGGGAAAATGAGCAGTTCTTC.

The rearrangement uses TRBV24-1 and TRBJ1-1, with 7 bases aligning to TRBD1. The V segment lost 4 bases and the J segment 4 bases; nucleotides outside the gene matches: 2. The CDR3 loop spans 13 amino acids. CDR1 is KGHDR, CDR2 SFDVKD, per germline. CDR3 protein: CATSEPGGTEAFF. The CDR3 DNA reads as TGTGCCACCAGTGAACCAGGGGGCACTGAAGCTTTCTTT.

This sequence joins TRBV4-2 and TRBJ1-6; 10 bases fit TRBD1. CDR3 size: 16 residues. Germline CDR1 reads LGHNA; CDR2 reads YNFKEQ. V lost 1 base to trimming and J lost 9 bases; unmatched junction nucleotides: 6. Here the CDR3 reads CASSQGRGTGVSPLHF. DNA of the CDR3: TGTGCCAGCAGCCAAGGGCGGGGGACAGGGGTTTCACCCCTCCACTTT.

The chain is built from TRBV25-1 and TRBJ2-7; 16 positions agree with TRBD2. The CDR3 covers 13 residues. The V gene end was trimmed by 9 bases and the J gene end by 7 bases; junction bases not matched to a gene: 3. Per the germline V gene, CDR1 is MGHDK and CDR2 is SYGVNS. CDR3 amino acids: CASGTSGRGEQYF. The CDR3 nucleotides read TGTGCCAGTGGGACTAGCGGGAGGGGGGAGCAGTACTTC.

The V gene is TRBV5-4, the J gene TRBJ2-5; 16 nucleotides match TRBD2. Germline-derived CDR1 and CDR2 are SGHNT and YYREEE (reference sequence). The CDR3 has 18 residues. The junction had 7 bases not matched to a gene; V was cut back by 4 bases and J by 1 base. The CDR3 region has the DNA TGTGCCAGCAGCCATGGGACTAGCGGGAGGGTCCTCCAAGAGACCCAGTACTTC. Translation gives CASSHGTSGRVLQETQYF.

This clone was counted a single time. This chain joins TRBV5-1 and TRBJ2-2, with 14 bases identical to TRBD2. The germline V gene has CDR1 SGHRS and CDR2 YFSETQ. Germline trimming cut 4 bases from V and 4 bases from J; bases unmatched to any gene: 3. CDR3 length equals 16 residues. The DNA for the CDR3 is TGCGCCAGCAGCATCGGACTAGCGGGAGGCACCGGGGAGCTGTTTTTT. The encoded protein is CASSIGLAGGTGELFF.

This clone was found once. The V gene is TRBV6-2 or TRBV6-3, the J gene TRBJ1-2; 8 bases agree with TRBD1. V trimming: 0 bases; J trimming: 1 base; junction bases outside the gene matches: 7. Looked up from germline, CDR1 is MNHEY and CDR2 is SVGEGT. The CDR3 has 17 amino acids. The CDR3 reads CASSYSVQGAVNYGYTF. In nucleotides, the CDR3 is TGTGCCAGCAGTTACTCGGTCCAGGGGGCCGTTAACTATGGCTACACCTTC.

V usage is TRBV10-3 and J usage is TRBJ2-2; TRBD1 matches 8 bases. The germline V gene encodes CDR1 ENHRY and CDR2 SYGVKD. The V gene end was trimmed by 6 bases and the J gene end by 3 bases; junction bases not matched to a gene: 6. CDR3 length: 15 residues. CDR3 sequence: CAIRGQGEDTGELFF. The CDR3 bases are TGTGCCATCAGAGGACAGGGAGAGGACACCGGGGAGCTGTTTTTT.

The CDR3 protein is CASSPGYGYTF. The DNA for the CDR3 is TGTGCCAGCAGCCCCGGGTATGGCTACACCTTC. This rearrangement joins TRBV5-6 to TRBJ1-2; D remains unclear. The germline CDR1 and CDR2 sequences are SGHDT and YYEEEE. The CDR3 totals 11 residues. Trimming cost V 4 bases and J 5 bases, with 6 bases left between them.

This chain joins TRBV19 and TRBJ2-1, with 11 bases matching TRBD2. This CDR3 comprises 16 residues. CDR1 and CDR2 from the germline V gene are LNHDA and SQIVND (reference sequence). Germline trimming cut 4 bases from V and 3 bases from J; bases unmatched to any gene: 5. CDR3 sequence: CASSTYGTSGYNEQFF. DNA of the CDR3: TGTGCCAGTAGTACCTACGGGACTAGCGGCTACAATGAGCAGTTCTTC.

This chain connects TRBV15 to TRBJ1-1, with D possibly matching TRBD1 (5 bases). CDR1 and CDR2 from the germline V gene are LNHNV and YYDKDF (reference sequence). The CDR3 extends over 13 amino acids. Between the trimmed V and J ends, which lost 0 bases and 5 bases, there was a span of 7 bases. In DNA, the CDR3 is TGTGCCACCAGCAGAGATCCAGGGACTGAAGCTTTCTTT. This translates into CATSRDPGTEAFF.

The CDR3 region is CASSFGGNSNQPQHF. The CDR3 region has the DNA TGTGCCAGCAGTTTTGGGGGGAATAGCAATCAGCCCCAGCATTTT. The chain uses TRBV27 and TRBJ1-5; possible D gene TRBD1, 5 bases. With 3 bases removed from V and 0 bases from J, the gap between germline ends came to 9 bases. Germline V gene data show CDR1 as MNHEY and CDR2 as SMNVEV (reference sequence). This CDR3 has 15 residues.

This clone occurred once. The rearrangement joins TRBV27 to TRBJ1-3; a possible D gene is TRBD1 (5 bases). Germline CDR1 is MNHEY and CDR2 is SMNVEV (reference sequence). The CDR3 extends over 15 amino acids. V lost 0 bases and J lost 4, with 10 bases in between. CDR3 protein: CASSLSAGLGNTIYF. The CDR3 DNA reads TGTGCCAGCAGTTTATCGGCAGGGCTGGGAAACACCATATATTTT.

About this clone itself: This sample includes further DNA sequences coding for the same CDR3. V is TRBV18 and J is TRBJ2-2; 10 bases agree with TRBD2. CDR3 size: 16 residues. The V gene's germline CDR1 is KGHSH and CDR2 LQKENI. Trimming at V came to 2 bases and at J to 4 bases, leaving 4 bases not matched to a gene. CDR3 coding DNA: TGTGCCAGCTCACCATCCAGCGGGAGGGGCACCGGGGAGCTGTTTTTT. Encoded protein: CASSPSSGRGTGELFF.